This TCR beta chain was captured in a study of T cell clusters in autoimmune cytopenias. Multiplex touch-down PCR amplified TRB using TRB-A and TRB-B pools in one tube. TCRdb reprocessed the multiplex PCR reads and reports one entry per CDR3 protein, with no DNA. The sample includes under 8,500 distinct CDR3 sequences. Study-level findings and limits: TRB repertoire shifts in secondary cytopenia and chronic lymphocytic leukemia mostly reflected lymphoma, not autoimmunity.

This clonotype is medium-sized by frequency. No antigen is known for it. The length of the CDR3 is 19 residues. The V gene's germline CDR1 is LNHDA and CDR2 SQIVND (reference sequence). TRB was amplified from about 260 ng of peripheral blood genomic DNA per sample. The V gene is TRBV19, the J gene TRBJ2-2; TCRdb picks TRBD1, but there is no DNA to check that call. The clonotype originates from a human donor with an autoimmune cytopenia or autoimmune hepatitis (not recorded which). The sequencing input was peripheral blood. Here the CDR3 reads CASSISTARTGTNTGELFF.